This T cell receptor beta chain is drawn from a study of CD8+ T cells in alopecia areata. General study findings and limits: Just one nonresponder means the tie between baseline CD8+ expansion and response stays uncertain. Many of the expanded lesional clones endured in scalp and blood while on tofacitinib. More clonal than normal scalp was lesional scalp, particularly alopecia totalis/universalis.

Germline loops: CDR1 LGHNA, CDR2 YNFKEQ. V gave up 0 bases and J gave up 1 base, with 15 bases separating them. This CDR3 contains 17 residues. Following extraction, RNA underwent reverse transcription to cDNA, which served as the sequencing template. Libraries were prepared by immunoSEQ multiplex PCR; TCRdb keeps only in-frame clonotypes and omits some of them. There are some 150,000 clones in the sample; roughly 86% occur only once, and around 13% lies in the top ten. Remarks on this clone: Antigen unknown.

Treatment denoted: oral pan-JAK inhibitor, 5-10 mg twice daily. Collected material from alopecia areata patients comprised lesional scalp punch biopsies and peripheral blood. This TCR was recovered from a human donor with alopecia areata. This specimen consisted of CD8+ T cells sorted from blood, obtained at week 4, from a patient treated with tofacitinib. V gene TRBV4-2 combines with J gene TRBJ1-1; a possible D gene is TRBD1 (6 bases). CDR3 sequence (DNA): TGTGCCAGCAGCCAAGATCGGCAGGGGATCGGGAACACTGAAGCTTTCTTT. This encodes CASSQDRQGIGNTEAFF.